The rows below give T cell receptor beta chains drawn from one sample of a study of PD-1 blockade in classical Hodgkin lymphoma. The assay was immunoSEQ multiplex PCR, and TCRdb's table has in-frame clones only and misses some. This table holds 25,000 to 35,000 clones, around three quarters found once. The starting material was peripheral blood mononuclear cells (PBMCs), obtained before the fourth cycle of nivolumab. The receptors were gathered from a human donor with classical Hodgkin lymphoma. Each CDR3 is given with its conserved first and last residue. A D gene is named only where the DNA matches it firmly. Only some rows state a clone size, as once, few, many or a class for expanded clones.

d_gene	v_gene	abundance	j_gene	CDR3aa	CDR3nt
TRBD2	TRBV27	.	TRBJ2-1	CASSSPLAGGGNEQFF	TGTGCCAGCAGTTCCCCCCTAGCGGGGGGCGGAAATGAGCAGTTCTTC
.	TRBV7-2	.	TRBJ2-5	CASSLNLRVNPYF	TGTGCCAGCAGCTTAAATCTGAGGGTCAATCCTTACTTC
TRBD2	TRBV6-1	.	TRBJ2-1	CASSEGLAGYNEQFF	TGTGCCAGCAGTGAGGGACTAGCGGGGTACAATGAGCAGTTCTTC
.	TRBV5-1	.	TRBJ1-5	CASSQDSDQPQHF	TGCGCCAGCAGCCAGGACAGCGATCAGCCCCAGCATTTT
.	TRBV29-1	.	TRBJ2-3	CSVEKAEDTQYF	TGCAGCGTTGAAAAGGCCGAGGATACGCAGTATTTT
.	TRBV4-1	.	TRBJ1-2	CASSQAQVGASYGYTF	TGCGCCAGCAGCCAAGCGCAAGTTGGCGCGTCCTATGGCTACACCTTC
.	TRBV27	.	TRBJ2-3	CASSLKDWGSTDTQYF	TGTGCCAGCAGTTTGAAGGATTGGGGAAGCACAGATACGCAGTATTTT
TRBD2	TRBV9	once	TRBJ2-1	CASSPHSGDEQFF	TGTGCCAGCAGCCCCCACAGCGGGGATGAGCAGTTCTTC
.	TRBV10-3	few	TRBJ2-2	CAISEWSIDTGELFF	TGTGCCATCAGTGAGTGGTCTATAGACACCGGGGAGCTGTTTTTT
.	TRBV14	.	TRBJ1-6	CASSQVLNNSPLHF	TGTGCCAGCAGCCAAGTTTTGAATAATTCACCCCTCCACTTT
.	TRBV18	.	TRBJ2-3	CASSPLDSTDTQYF	TGTGCCAGCTCACCCCTTGATTCGACAGATACGCAGTATTTT
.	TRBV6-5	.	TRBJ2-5	CASSHQSQGQETQYF	TGTGCCAGCAGTCACCAATCACAGGGCCAAGAGACCCAGTACTTC
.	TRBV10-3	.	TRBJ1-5	CAINGGTDQPQHF	TGTGCCATCAATGGGGGGACGGATCAGCCCCAGCATTTT
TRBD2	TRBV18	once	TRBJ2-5	CASSFTRDYKGETQYF	TGTGCCAGCTCATTTACCCGGGACTACAAAGGAGAGACCCAGTACTTC
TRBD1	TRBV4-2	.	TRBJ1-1	CASSRQETGSESEAFF	TGTGCCAGCAGCCGACAAGAGACAGGGTCGGAGTCTGAAGCTTTCTTT
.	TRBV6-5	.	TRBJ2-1	CASTFYSGTNEQFF	TGTGCCAGCACTTTTTATTCCGGGACTAATGAGCAGTTCTTC
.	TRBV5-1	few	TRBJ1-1	CASSLPAGASTEAFF	TGCGCCAGCAGCTTGCCGGCAGGGGCAAGCACTGAAGCTTTCTTT
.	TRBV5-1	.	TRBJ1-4	CASSLQGQNEKLFF	TGCGCCAGCAGCTTACAGGGCCAGAATGAAAAACTGTTTTTT
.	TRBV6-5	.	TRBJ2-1	CASSYSTRGEQFF	TGTGCCAGCAGTTACTCGACCAGGGGTGAGCAGTTCTTC
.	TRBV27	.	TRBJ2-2	CASSLQYTGELFF	TGTGCCAGCAGTTTACAGTACACCGGGGAGCTGTTTTTT
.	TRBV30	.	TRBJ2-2	CAWRPLWGAGELFF	TGTGCCTGGAGACCCCTTTGGGGGGCCGGGGAGCTGTTTTTT
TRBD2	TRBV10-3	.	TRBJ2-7	CATSLGLAGDEQYF	TGTGCCACCTCCCTTGGACTAGCGGGAGACGAGCAGTACTTC
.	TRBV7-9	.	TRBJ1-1	CASSFAVGTEAFF	TGTGCCAGCAGCTTTGCAGTTGGCACTGAAGCTTTCTTT
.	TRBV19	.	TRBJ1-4	CASSISRAHAEKLFF	TGTGCCAGTAGTATAAGCAGGGCCCATGCTGAAAAACTGTTTTTT
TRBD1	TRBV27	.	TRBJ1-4	CASSSYGTANEKLFF	TGTGCCAGCAGTTCGTACGGGACAGCTAATGAAAAACTGTTTTTT
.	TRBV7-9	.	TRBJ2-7	CASSPGLSYEQYF	TGTGCCAGCAGCCCAGGGTTATCCTACGAGCAGTACTTC
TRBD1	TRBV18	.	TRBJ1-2	CASSPLDRGYGYTF	TGTGCCAGCTCACCGCTAGACAGGGGCTATGGCTACACCTTC
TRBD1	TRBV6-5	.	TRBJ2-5	CASSYSSTGVGTQYF	TGTGCCAGCAGTTATTCTTCCACAGGGGTAGGGACCCAGTACTTC